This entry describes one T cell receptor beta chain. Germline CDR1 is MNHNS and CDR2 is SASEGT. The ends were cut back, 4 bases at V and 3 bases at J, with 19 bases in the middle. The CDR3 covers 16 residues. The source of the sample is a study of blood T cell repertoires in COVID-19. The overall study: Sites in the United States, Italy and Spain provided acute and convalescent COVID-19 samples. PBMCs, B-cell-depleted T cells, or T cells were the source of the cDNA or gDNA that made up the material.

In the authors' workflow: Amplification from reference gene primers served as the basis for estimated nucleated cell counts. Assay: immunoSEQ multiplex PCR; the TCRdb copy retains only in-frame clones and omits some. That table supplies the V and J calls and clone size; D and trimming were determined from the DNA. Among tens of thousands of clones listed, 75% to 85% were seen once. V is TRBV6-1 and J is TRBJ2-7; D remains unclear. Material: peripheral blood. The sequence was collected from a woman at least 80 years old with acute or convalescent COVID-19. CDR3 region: CASSVRGTRSHYEQYF. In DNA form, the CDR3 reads TGTGCCAGCAGTGTCAGAGGTACAAGGTCCCACTACGAGCAGTACTTC.